This passage covers 8 T cell receptor beta chains from one sample sequenced in a study of PD-1 blockade in mismatch repair-deficient tumors. Some clones are missing from TCRdb's copy, which holds only in-frame ones; the method was immunoSEQ multiplex PCR. There are about 79,000 clones in the sample; 65% to 85% occur only once, and approximately 5.5% lies in the top ten. Material: peripheral blood, obtained 44 weeks after starting pembrolizumab. These receptors were collected from an adult with mismatch repair-deficient cancer.

The genes are TRBV6-1 and TRBJ1-1; D unresolved. The CDR3 is 14 residues long. The V gene's germline CDR1 is MNHNS and CDR2 SASEGT. V was trimmed by 0 bases and J by 4 bases, leaving 9 bases between them. For the CDR3, the DNA is TGTGCCAGCAGTGAAGCGTGGGAGGTCACTGAAGCTTTCTTT. Protein sequence: CASSEAWEVTEAFF.

The CDR3 region has the DNA TGTGCCATCCCCGCGGACCCAAGGTCTGGGGCCAACGTCCTGACTTTC. Translation gives CAIPADPRSGANVLTF. This sequence joins TRBV10-3 and TRBJ2-6; D is uncertain. In germline, CDR1 is ENHRY, CDR2 SYGVKD. This CDR3 is 16 amino acids long. Trimming pared 8 bases from V and 1 base from J, leaving 15 bases between.

This rearrangement joins TRBV7-6 to TRBJ2-1, with unresolved D. V was trimmed by 1 base and J by 10 bases, leaving 8 bases between them. Germline-derived CDR1 and CDR2 are SGHVS and FNYEAQ. This CDR3 is 12 amino acids long. In DNA form, the CDR3 reads TGTGCCAGCAGCTTAGACCGTCCAGAGCAGTTCTTC. As protein: CASSLDRPEQFF. Variable domain in full (rest from reference TRBV7-6 and TRBJ2-1): GAGVSQSPRYKVTKRGQDVALRCDPISGHVSLYWYRQALGQGPEFLTYFNYEAQQDKSGLPNDRFSAERPEGSISTLTIQRTEQRDSAMYRCASSLDRPEQFFGPGTRLTVL.

V gene TRBV6-1 combines with J gene TRBJ1-4; TRBD1 aligns across 7 bases. The CDR3 extends over 14 amino acids. With 6 bases clipped from V and 6 bases from J, the junction kept 7 bases outside the gene matches. CDR1 is MNHNS, CDR2 SASEGT, per germline. CDR3 bases: TGTGCCAGCAGACAACAGGGGAGGGATGAAAAACTGTTTTTT. As protein: CASRQQGRDEKLFF.

The chain combines TRBV15 with TRBJ1-1, with 7 bases aligning to TRBD1. From germline, CDR1 is LNHNV and CDR2 YYDKDF (reference sequence). The V and J ends lost 7 bases and 0 bases, in that order; junction bases with no gene match: 5. The CDR3 contains 14 residues. CDR3 sequence (DNA): TGTGCCACCATGACAGGGTCAATGAACACTGAAGCTTTCTTT. Amino acids: CATMTGSMNTEAFF.

V usage is TRBV19 and J usage is TRBJ1-2, with 7 bases lining up with TRBD1. Germline V gene lookup returns CDR1 LNHDA and CDR2 SQIVND (reference sequence). This CDR3 spans 15 amino acids. V lost 2 bases to trimming and J lost 7 bases; unmatched junction nucleotides: 10. In DNA, the CDR3 is TGTGCCAGTAGTATACAGGCACGGGACAGAATTGGCTACACCTTC. It yields the protein CASSIQARDRIGYTF.

V usage is TRBV5-4 and J usage is TRBJ2-7; 9 nucleotides match TRBD2. V lost 1 base and J lost 0; bases outside the gene matches: 5. From germline, CDR1 is SGHNT and CDR2 YYREEE (reference sequence). The CDR3 has 16 amino acids. DNA of the CDR3: TGTGCCAGCAGCTTGCGAGCGGGAGGACACTCCTACGAGCAGTACTTC. Protein product: CASSLRAGGHSYEQYF.

This clone was observed a single time. The genes are TRBV27 and TRBJ2-7; D call uncertain. CDR3 size: 14 residues. Trimming removed 5 bases from V and 0 bases from J, with 11 bases in between. The germline CDR1 and CDR2 sequences are MNHEY and SMNVEV (reference sequence). CDR3 DNA: TGTGCCAGCAGTGTAACTCAGAGCTCCTACGAGCAGTACTTC. It is translated as CASSVTQSSYEQYF.